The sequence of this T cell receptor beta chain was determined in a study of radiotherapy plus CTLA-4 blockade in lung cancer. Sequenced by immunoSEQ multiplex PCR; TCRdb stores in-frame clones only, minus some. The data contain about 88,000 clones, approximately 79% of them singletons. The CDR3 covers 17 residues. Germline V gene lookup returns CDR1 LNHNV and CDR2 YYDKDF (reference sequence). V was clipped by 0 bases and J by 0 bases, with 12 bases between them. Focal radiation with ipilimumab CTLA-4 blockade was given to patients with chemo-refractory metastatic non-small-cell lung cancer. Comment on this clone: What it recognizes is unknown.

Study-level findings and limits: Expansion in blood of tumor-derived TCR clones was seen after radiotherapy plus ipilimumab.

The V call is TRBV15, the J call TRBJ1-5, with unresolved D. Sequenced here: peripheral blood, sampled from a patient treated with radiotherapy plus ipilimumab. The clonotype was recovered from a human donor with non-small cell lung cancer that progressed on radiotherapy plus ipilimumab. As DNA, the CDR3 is TGTGCCACCAGCAGAGATCTCGGCGGAAATAGCAATCAGCCCCAGCATTTT. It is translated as CATSRDLGGNSNQPQHF.